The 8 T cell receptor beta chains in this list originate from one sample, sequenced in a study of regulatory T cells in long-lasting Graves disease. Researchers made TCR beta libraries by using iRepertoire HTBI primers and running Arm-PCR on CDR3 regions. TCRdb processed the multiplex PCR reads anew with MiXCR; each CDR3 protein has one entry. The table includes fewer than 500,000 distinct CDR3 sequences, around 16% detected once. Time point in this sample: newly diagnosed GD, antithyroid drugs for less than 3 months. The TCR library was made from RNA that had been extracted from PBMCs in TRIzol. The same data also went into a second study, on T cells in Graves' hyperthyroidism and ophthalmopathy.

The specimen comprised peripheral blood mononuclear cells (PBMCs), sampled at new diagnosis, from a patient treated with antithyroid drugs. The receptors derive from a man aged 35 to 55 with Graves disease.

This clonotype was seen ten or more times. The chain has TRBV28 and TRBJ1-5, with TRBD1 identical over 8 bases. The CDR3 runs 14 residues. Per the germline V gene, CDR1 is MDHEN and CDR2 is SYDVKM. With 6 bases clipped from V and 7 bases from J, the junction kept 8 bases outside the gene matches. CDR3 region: CASSLDRGAQPQHF. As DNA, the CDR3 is TGTGCCAGCAGCTTAGACAGGGGCGCACAGCCCCAGCATTTT.

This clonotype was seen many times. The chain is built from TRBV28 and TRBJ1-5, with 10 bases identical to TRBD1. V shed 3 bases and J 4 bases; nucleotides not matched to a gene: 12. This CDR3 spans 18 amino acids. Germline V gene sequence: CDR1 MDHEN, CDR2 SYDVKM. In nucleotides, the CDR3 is TGTGCCAGCAGTTTGTGGACAGGGGGTATGGGAGGGAATCAGCCCCAGCATTTT. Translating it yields CASSLWTGGMGGNQPQHF. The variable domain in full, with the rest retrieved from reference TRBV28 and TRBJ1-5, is DVKVTQSSRYLVKRTGEKVFLECVQDMDHENMFWYRQDPGLGLRLIYFSYDVKMKEKGDIPEGYSVSREKKERFSLILESASTNQTSMYLCASSLWTGGMGGNQPQHFGDGTRLSIL.

CDR3 DNA sequence: TGTGCCAGCACTCCAGGGACTAGCGGGAGGGCCTCCCAAGAGACCCAGTACTTC. This codes for CASTPGTSGRASQETQYF. The chain uses TRBV6-1 and TRBJ2-5, with 16 positions matching TRBD2. The CDR3 totals 18 residues. J lost 1 base, V lost 7 bases, and 9 bases had no gene match. Germline V CDR1 and CDR2: MNHNS, SASEGT.

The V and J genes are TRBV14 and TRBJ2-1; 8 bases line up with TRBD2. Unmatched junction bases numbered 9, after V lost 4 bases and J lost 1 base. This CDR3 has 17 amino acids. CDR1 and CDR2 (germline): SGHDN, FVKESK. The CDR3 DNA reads TGTGCCAGCAGCCCAAGCGGGAGTAAGGGATCCTACAATGAGCAGTTCTTC. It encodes CASSPSGSKGSYNEQFF.

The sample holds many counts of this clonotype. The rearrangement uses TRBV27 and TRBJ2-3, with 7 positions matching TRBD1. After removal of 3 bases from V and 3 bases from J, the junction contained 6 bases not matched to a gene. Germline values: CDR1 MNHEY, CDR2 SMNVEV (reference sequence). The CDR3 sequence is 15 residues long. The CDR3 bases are TGTGCCAGCAGTTTGACAGGGCGTAAGACAGATACGCAGTATTTT. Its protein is CASSLTGRKTDTQYF.

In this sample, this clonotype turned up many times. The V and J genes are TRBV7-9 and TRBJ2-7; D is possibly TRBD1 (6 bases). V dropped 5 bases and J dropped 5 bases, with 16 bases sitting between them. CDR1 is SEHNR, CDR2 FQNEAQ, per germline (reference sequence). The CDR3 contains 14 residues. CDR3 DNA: TGTGCCAGCAGCCCACCCGGGACATCCGACGAGCAGTACTTC. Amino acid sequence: CASSPPGTSDEQYF.

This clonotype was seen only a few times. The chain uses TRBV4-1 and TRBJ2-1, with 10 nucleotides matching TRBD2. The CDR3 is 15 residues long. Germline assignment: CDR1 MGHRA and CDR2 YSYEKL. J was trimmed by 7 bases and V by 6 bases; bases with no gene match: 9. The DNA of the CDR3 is TGCGCCAGCAGACCACTAGCGGGGTCTGGGAATGAGCAGTTCTTC. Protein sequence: CASRPLAGSGNEQFF.

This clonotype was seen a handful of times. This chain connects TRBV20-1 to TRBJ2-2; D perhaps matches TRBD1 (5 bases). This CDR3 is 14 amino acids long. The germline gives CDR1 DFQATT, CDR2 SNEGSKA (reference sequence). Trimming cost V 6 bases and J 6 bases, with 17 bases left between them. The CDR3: CSATLGDISGELFF. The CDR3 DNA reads TGCAGTGCCACCCTAGGGGATATCTCCGGGGAGCTGTTTTTT.